The rows below give T cell receptor beta chains drawn from one sample of a study of T cells in Graves' hyperthyroidism and ophthalmopathy. TCRdb processed the multiplex PCR reads anew with MiXCR; each CDR3 protein has one entry. The repertoire includes approximately 320,000 distinct CDR3 sequences, 15% to 20% of them detected once, and roughly 31% sits in the top ten. The sequenced sample was blood. These receptors came from a man aged 30 to 45 with Graves' hyperthyroidism. Each CDR3 is given with its conserved first and last residue. D genes are given only for firm matches. Only part of the rows carry a size: once, few, many, or a class if the clone is expanded.

-	TRBV7-9	many	TRBJ2-1	TGTGCCAGCAGCTTAGTAGGGGGAGGTGAGCAGTTCTTC	CASSLVGGGEQFF
-	TRBV28	many	TRBJ1-1	TGTGCCAGCAGCTCCCTCCTAATGGCCGGAGCTTTCTTT	CASSSLLMAGAFF
TRBD2	TRBV12-5	few	TRBJ2-1	TGTGCTAGCCGGGGGGGCTCCTACAATGAGCAGTTCTTC	CASRGGSYNEQFF
-	TRBV5-1	-	TRBJ2-6	TGCGCCAGCAGCACGAACTTCTTTGGGGCCAACGTCCTGACTTTC	CASSTNFFGANVLTF
TRBD2	TRBV6-2/TRBV6-3	-	TRBJ2-1	TGTGCCAGCACGACAAAAATACCGACGGGCCTAGCGGGAGATTCGGATGAGCAGTTCTTC	CASTTKIPTGLAGDSDEQFF
-	TRBV4-1	-	TRBJ2-3	TGCGCCAGCAGCCAGCTTGGGGGAGGAGGCACAGATACGCAGTATTTT	CASSQLGGGGTDTQYF
-	TRBV15	few	TRBJ1-2	TGTGCCACCAGCAGACCTTTTAACTATGGCTACACCTTC	CATSRPFNYGYTF
TRBD1	TRBV11-2	many	TRBJ2-2	TGTGCCAGCAGCTTAGGGTCCGGGACAGGGGGCCGGGAGCTGTTTTTT	CASSLGSGTGGRELFF
TRBD2	TRBV7-9	many	TRBJ2-1	TGTGCCAGCAGCTTATCGCGGGAGGGCCCGAGTAATGAGCAGTTCTTC	CASSLSREGPSNEQFF
-	TRBV5-6	many	TRBJ2-3	TGTGCCAGCAGCCCTTTTTCTAGCCGCCCTGGGGATACGCAGTATTTT	CASSPFSSRPGDTQYF
TRBD2	TRBV14	-	TRBJ2-3	TGTGCCAGCAGCCACCCCCCCCTAGCGGGAGGGATAGATACGCAGTATTTT	CASSHPPLAGGIDTQYF
-	TRBV10-3	-	TRBJ2-1	TGTGCCATCAGTGGCCCTTTAAGACAGGAGCTCTACAATGAGCAGTTCTTC	CAISGPLRQELYNEQFF
-	TRBV6-1	many	TRBJ2-2	TGTGCCAGCAGTGAAAGGGAGTCCGGGGAGCTGTTTTTT	CASSERESGELFF
-	TRBV7-6	many	TRBJ1-4	TGTGCCAGCGCGACGGCGCTTAATGAAAAACTGTTTTTT	CASATALNEKLFF
-	TRBV10-3	many	TRBJ1-1	TGTGCCATCAGTGTTGGTGACACTGAAGCTTTCTTT	CAISVGDTEAFF
-	TRBV2	many	TRBJ2-3	TGTGCCAGCGGGAGGACGGGAGCTGGCACAGATACGCAGTATTTT	CASGRTGAGTDTQYF
-	TRBV12-3/TRBV12-4	many	TRBJ2-1	TGTGCCAGCAGTTTGAGTCTAGGCAATGAGCAGTTCTTC	CASSLSLGNEQFF
-	TRBV12-3/TRBV12-4	many	TRBJ1-6	TGTGCCAGCACTTCCATAGGGGGGAGCTCCTATAATTCACCCCTCCACTTT	CASTSIGGSSYNSPLHF
TRBD2	TRBV7-3	few	TRBJ2-1	TGTGCCAGCAGCTTAACTGCGGGGGTTGGGGATGAGCAGTTCTTC	CASSLTAGVGDEQFF
-	TRBV2	many	TRBJ1-4	TGTGCCAGCAGTGAGGGGATGAGGGGCCCCAATGAAAAACTGTTTTTT	CASSEGMRGPNEKLFF
-	TRBV19	many	TRBJ2-7	TGTGCCAGTAGCGACCACTACGAGCAGTACTTC	CASSDHYEQYF
-	TRBV30	few	TRBJ1-2	TGTGCCTGGAGTGGTGACACAAGGGGCTACACCTTC	CAWSGDTRGYTF
TRBD1	TRBV5-6	-	TRBJ1-1	TGTGCCAGCGGCACAGGGGGGCTGAACACTGAAGCTTTCTTT	CASGTGGLNTEAFF
TRBD1	TRBV28	few	TRBJ1-2	TGTGCCGTCCAGGGGGGCATTTTGAACTATGGCTACACCTTC	CAVQGGILNYGYTF
-	TRBV19	-	TRBJ1-1	TGTGCCAGTAGTATTAATCGTTCGGGTGGAGCTTTCTTT	CASSINRSGGAFF
TRBD1	TRBV5-5	few	TRBJ2-7	TGTGCCAGCAGCTCGACAGGGGCGTTCTTCGAGCAGTACTTC	CASSSTGAFFEQYF
-	TRBV11-2	many	TRBJ2-5	TGTGCCAGCAGCTTCGGACGATCTTCGACCCCCAAAGAGACCCAGTACTTC	CASSFGRSSTPKETQYF
-	TRBV18	many	TRBJ2-3	TGTGCCAGCTCACCACAGGGTTCCCTCACAGATACGCAGTATTTT	CASSPQGSLTDTQYF
-	TRBV7-9	many	TRBJ1-2	TGTGCCAGCAGAAAGACAGGATCCCATGGCTACACCTTC	CASRKTGSHGYTF
TRBD2	TRBV10-3	-	TRBJ2-7	TGTGCCATCAGTGAGCCACGACTAGCAGACGGCGGACCCGAGCAGTACTTC	CAISEPRLADGGPEQYF
TRBD1	TRBV6-1	few	TRBJ1-2	TGTGCCAGCAGGTCGAGACAGGGGAGGGGGGGCTACACCTTC	CASRSRQGRGGYTF
TRBD1	TRBV15	few	TRBJ1-1	TGTGCCACCAGCAGGACCCGGGACAGCAAAGCAGCTTTCTTT	CATSRTRDSKAAFF
-	TRBV11-2	-	TRBJ2-1	TGTGCCAGCAATCGAAATGAAAATGAGCAGTTCTTC	CASNRNENEQFF
-	TRBV28	many	TRBJ2-7	TGTGCCAGCAGTTATGAGGGGGACGTGTCCTACGAGCAGTACTTC	CASSYEGDVSYEQYF
TRBD2	TRBV30	few	TRBJ2-2	TGTGCCTGGAGTGTACTTTGGCGGGAGCGGACCGGGGAGCTGTTTTTT	CAWSVLWRERTGELFF
-	TRBV9	-	TRBJ1-4	TGTGCCAGCAGCGTAGTTTTTAGGTCCCCGATGGGAGAAAAACTGTTTTTT	CASSVVFRSPMGEKLFF
-	TRBV11-2	many	TRBJ2-5	TGTGCCAGCAGCTTAGCACTGGACGCAATCCAGTACTTC	CASSLALDAIQYF
-	TRBV5-1	-	TRBJ2-1	TGCGCCAGCAGCTTGGGGCCCCCCGCTTCGAATGAGCAGTTCTTC	CASSLGPPASNEQFF
-	TRBV30	many	TRBJ2-1	TGTGCCTGGGATAGGTCGGGATACGAGCAGTTCTTC	CAWDRSGYEQFF